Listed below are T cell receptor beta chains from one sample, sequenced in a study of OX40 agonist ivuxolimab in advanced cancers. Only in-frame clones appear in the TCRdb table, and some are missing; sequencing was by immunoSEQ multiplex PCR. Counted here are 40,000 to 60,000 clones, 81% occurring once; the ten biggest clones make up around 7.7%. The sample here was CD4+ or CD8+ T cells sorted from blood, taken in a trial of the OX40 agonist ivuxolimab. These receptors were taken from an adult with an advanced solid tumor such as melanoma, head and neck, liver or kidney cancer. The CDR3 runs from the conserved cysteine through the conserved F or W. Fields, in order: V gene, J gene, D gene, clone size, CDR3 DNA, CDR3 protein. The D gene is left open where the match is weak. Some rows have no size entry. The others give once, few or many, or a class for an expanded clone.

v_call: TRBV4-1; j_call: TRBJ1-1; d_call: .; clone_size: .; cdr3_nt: TGCGCCAGCAGCCAAGATCTGGGGGCAGGGAGGACTGAAGCTTTCTTT; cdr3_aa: CASSQDLGAGRTEAFF
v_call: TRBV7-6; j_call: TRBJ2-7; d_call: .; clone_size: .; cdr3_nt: TGTGCCAGCAGCTTAGGTAGTGCGTACGAGCAGTACTTC; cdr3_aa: CASSLGSAYEQYF
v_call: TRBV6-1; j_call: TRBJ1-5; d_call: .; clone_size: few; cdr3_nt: TGTGCCAGCAGTAATGATCAGCCCCAGCATTTT; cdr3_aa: CASSNDQPQHF
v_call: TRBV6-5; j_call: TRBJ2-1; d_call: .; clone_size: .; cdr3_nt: TGTGCCAGCAGTTATAGCTTTTCTTTTAACAATGAGCAGTTCTTC; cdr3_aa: CASSYSFSFNNEQFF
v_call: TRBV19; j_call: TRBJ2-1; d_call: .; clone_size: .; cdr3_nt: TGTGCCAGTAGTATGTGGGATAGCTCCTACAATGAGCAGTTCTTC; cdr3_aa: CASSMWDSSYNEQFF
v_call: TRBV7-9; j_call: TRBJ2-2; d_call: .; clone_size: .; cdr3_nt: TGTGCCAGCAGCCTGTCGGGCCTTCACGGGGAGCTGTTTTTT; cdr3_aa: CASSLSGLHGELFF
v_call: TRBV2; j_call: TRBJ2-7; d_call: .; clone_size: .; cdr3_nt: TGTGCCAGCAGTGAAGGTAGAACCTTATCCTACGAGCAGTACTTC; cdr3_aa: CASSEGRTLSYEQYF
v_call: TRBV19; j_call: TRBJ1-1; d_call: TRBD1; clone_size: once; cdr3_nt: TGTGCCAGTAGTGCTGCAGGGGGGAACACTGAAGCTTTCTTT; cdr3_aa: CASSAAGGNTEAFF
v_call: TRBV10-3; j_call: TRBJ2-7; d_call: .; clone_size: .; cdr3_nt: TGTGCCATCGGTCAGGACTCCTCCTACGAGCAGTACTTC; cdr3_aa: CAIGQDSSYEQYF
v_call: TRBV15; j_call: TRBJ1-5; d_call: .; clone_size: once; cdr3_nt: TGTGCCACCAGCAGAGAGAGGGACCACAATCAGCCCCAGCATTTT; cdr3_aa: CATSRERDHNQPQHF
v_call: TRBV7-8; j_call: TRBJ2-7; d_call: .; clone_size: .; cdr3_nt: TGTGCCAGCAGCTTGAGACAGGAGTACGAGCAGTACTTC; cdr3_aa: CASSLRQEYEQYF
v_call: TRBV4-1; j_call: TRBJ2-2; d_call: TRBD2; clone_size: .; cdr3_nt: TGCGCCAGCAGCTCCTGGGGGACTAGTTTGTTTTTT; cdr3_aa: CASSSWGTSLFF
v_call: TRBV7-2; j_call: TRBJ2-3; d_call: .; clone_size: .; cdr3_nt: TGTGCCAGCAGTTACACAGGAGGAGATACGCAGTATTTT; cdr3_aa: CASSYTGGDTQYF
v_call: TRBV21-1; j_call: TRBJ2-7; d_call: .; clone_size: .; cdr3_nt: TGTGCCAGCAGCAAAGTACAGACTAGCGGGAGGTTCGCCTACGAGCAGTACTTC; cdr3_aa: CASSKVQTSGRFAYEQYF
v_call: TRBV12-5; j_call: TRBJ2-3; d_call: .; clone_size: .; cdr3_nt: TGTGCTAGTGGTCCAAATAGGGGCCTTAGCACAGATACGCAGTATTTT; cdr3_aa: CASGPNRGLSTDTQYF
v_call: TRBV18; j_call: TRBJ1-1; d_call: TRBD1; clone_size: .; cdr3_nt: TGTGCCAGCTCACCAGGGACAGCATCTGAAGCTTTCTTT; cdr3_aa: CASSPGTASEAFF
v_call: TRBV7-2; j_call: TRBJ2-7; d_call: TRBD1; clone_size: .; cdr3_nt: TGTGCCAGCAGCTTACGGCTAGGGGGCCGCGAGCAGTACTTC; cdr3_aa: CASSLRLGGREQYF
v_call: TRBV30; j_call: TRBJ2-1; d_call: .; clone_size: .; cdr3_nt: TGTGCCTGGAGTGTTGGACAGAGCTCCTACAATGAGCAGTTCTTC; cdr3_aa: CAWSVGQSSYNEQFF
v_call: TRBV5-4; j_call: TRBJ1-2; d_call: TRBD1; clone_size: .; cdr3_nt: TGTGCCAGCAGCATAGGACAGGGGGCGATCTATGGCTACACCTTC; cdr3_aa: CASSIGQGAIYGYTF
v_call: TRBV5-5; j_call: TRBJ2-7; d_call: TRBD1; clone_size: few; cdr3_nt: TGTGCCAGCAGCCTCGGGGACAGTCCCTACGAGCAGTACTTC; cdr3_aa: CASSLGDSPYEQYF
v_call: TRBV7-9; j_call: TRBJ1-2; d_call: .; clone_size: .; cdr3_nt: TGTGCCAGCAGTTACACAGACTATGGCTACACCTTC; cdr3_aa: CASSYTDYGYTF
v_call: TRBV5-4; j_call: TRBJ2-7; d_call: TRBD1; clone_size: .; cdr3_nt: TGTGCCAGCAGCCCTATTGTGGGACAGGGTCCCCTCGAGCAGTACTTC; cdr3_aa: CASSPIVGQGPLEQYF
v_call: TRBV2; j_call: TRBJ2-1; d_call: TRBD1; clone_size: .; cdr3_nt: TGTGCCTCCGGGACAGGGAGGGGGGAGCAGTTCTTC; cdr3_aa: CASGTGRGEQFF
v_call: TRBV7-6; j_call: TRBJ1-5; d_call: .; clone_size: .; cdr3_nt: TGTGCCAGCAGCTTAGGCCAGGGTCTAGGCAATCAGCCCCAGCATTTT; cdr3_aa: CASSLGQGLGNQPQHF
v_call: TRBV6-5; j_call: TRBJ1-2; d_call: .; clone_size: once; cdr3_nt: TGTGCCAGCAGTTACGTAGCGGCCGGGGGATATGGCTACACCTTC; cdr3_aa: CASSYVAAGGYGYTF
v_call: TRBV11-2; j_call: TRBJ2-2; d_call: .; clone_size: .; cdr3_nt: TGTGCCAGCAGCTTAGATTCGGGGGTCACCGGGGAGCTGTTTTTT; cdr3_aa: CASSLDSGVTGELFF